A single sample is the source of the 21 T cell receptor beta chains below, sequenced in a study of T-cell memory formation after mild COVID-19. MiXCR, applied by TCRdb to the 5' RACE reads, yields one record per CDR3 protein. Among a few hundred thousand distinct CDR3 sequences listed, approximately 19% were seen once. Sequencing was carried out using PBMCs or a T cell subset sorted from them (not recorded which). These receptors were taken from a young man who had mild COVID-19 (a few samples of this study predate the infection). Cell type and time point are not known.

The gene calls are TRBV6-6 and TRBJ2-1; perhaps D is TRBD1 or TRBD2 (5 bases each). The germline CDR1 and CDR2 sequences are MNHNY and SVGAGI (reference sequence). The CDR3 sequence is 13 residues long. V lost 6 bases to trimming and J lost 5 bases, with 11 bases between them. The CDR3 spells CASRLPGHNEQFF. In nucleotides, the CDR3 is TGTGCCAGCAGACTGCCGGGACACAATGAGCAGTTCTTC.

V is TRBV7-9 and J is TRBJ1-6; no clear D. Trimming took off 5 bases at V and 8 bases at J, with 10 bases between the two ends. CDR1 and CDR2 from the germline V gene are SEHNR and FQNEAQ (reference sequence). CDR3 length equals 13 residues. The CDR3 bases are TGTGCCAGCAGCCTCCTAAGCGATTCACCCCTCCACTTT. As protein: CASSLLSDSPLHF.

The chain combines TRBV6-2 or TRBV6-3 with TRBJ2-7; no clear D. Trimming removed 10 bases from V and 3 bases from J, with 22 bases in between. CDR3 length: 15 amino acids. Germline CDR1 MNHEY, CDR2 SVGEGT. CDR3 coding DNA: TGTGCCACCTATCGGGCTTCGCAGGTGCGCTACGAGCAGTACTTC. This encodes CATYRASQVRYEQYF.

This clonotype was counted a few times. The CDR3: CASSLIPIGDIQYF. In DNA form, the CDR3 reads TGTGCCAGCAGTTTAATTCCCATCGGGGACATTCAGTACTTC. J is TRBJ2-4 and V is TRBV12-3 or TRBV12-4; possible D gene TRBD2, 5 bases. Trimming cost V 2 bases and J 8 bases, with 13 bases left between them. The CDR3 consists of 14 residues.

V gene TRBV7-2 combines with J gene TRBJ1-1; the D gene is possibly TRBD1 (5 bases). V gave up 4 bases and J gave up 4 bases, with 10 bases separating them. Looked up from germline, CDR1 is SGHTA and CDR2 is FQGNSA. This CDR3 has 13 amino acids. The CDR3 is CASSWGETTEAFF. The CDR3 region has the DNA TGTGCCAGCAGCTGGGGGGAGACCACTGAAGCTTTCTTT.

The chain links TRBV9 to TRBJ2-5, with D maybe TRBD2 (6 bases). The CDR3 extends over 15 amino acids. With 4 bases removed from V and 5 bases from J, the gap between germline ends came to 18 bases. The germline V gene has CDR1 SGDLS and CDR2 YYNGEE. The CDR3 reads CASSPSAGLSETQYF. As DNA, the CDR3 is TGTGCCAGCAGCCCTAGCGCAGGGTTGTCGGAGACCCAGTACTTC.

The CDR3 coding sequence is TGTGCCACCAGTGCCAGGGCAGGGGAAAAACTGTTTTTT. It codes for CATSARAGEKLFF. The rearrangement joins TRBV24-1 to TRBJ1-4; a possible D gene is TRBD1 (5 bases). With 5 bases removed from V and 8 bases from J, the gap between germline ends came to 11 bases. The CDR3 is 13 amino acids. CDR1 is KGHDR and CDR2 is SFDVKD in the germline V gene.

This clonotype was observed many times. CDR3 loop: CSVLLPGTSPSGEQFF. CDR3 coding DNA: TGCAGTGTACTCTTGCCCGGGACTAGCCCCTCCGGGGAGCAGTTCTTC. The rearrangement uses TRBV20-1 and TRBJ2-1, with 9 nucleotides matching TRBD2. V gave up 7 bases and J gave up 10 bases; unmatched junction bases: 20. The CDR3 is 16 residues long. CDR1 DFQATT and CDR2 SNEGSKA come from the germline V gene (reference sequence).

This clonotype was seen more than once but under ten times. The genes are TRBV6-1 and TRBJ1-4; D unresolved. V lost 7 bases and J lost 6, with 12 bases in between. This CDR3 has 13 amino acids. Germline loops: CDR1 MNHNS, CDR2 SASEGT. Here the CDR3 DNA reads TGTGCCAGCAACGAAGGACCGGATGAAAAACTGTTTTTT. It is translated as CASNEGPDEKLFF.

The chain combines TRBV4-3 with TRBJ2-5, with D uncertain. With 4 bases removed from V and 5 bases from J, the gap between germline ends came to 17 bases. CDR1 and CDR2 from the germline V gene are LGHNA and YSLEER. The CDR3 runs 15 residues. The DNA for the CDR3 is TGCGCCAGCAGCCTCCGCCGCGGCGGTGTCGAGACCCAGTACTTC. It yields the protein CASSLRRGGVETQYF.

The V and J genes are TRBV7-3 and TRBJ2-1, with D unclear. Germline CDR1 reads SGHTA; CDR2 reads FQGTGA. This CDR3 is built from 13 residues. The V end was cut by 5 bases, the J end by 5 bases, with 10 bases between. The CDR3 region has the DNA TGTGCCAGCAGCCCGGGCCAGCACAATGAGCAGTTCTTC. Protein sequence: CASSPGQHNEQFF.

This clonotype was recorded many times. This chain joins TRBV12-3 or TRBV12-4 and TRBJ2-3; 7 positions agree with TRBD2. This CDR3 contains 13 residues. V lost 11 bases to trimming and J lost 5 bases; unmatched junction nucleotides: 10. As DNA, the CDR3 is TGTGCCTCCTCAGCGGGGCTATTAGATACGCAGTATTTT. Its protein is CASSAGLLDTQYF.

This sequence joins TRBV6-5 and TRBJ2-3; possibly TRBD1 or TRBD2 for D (5 bases each). Germline lookup yields CDR1 MNHEY and CDR2 SVGAGI. The CDR3 runs to 14 residues. Trimming took off 2 bases at V and 5 bases at J, with 11 bases between the two ends. The CDR3, as DNA: TGTGCCAGCAGTTACAGGGACGGCGGAGATACGCAGTATTTT. Amino acid sequence: CASSYRDGGDTQYF.

This clonotype was seen a handful of times. The chain links TRBV24-1 to TRBJ2-1; 8 nucleotides agree with TRBD1. V lost 5 bases, J lost 7 bases, and 6 bases stayed unmatched. CDR3 length equals 14 residues. Germline CDR1 is KGHDR and CDR2 is SFDVKD. The CDR3 region has the DNA TGTGCCACCAGTGGGACAGGGAGAAGGAATGAGCAGTTCTTC. Amino acid sequence: CATSGTGRRNEQFF.

This clonotype was counted ten times or more. The chain recombines TRBV6-5 with TRBJ1-6; 9 positions agree with TRBD1. Unmatched junction bases numbered 6, after V lost 8 bases and J lost 4 bases. Germline lookup yields CDR1 MNHEY and CDR2 SVGAGI. There are 15 residues in the CDR3. CDR3 in amino acids: CASSPGQGYNSPLHF. The CDR3 DNA follows: TGTGCCAGCTCACCGGGACAGGGATATAATTCACCCCTCCACTTT.

The sample holds a few counts of this clonotype. This chain connects TRBV3-1 to TRBJ2-3; 10 bases map to TRBD1. CDR3 length: 12 amino acids. With V trimmed by 4 bases and J by 10 bases, 2 bases remained unmatched. The germline gives CDR1 LGHDT, CDR2 YNNKEL (reference sequence). The CDR3 loop reads CASSRDRGAQYF. The CDR3 DNA reads as TGTGCCAGCAGCCGGGACAGGGGAGCGCAGTATTTT.

The chain carries TRBV2 and TRBJ2-3; possibly TRBD1 for D (6 bases). The CDR3 consists of 15 residues. From germline, CDR1 is SNHLY and CDR2 FYNNEI. V shed 7 bases and J shed 3 bases, with 17 bases lying between them. Here the CDR3 reads CASNLDSARTDTQYF. DNA for the CDR3: TGTGCCAGCAATTTGGACAGCGCTCGGACAGATACGCAGTATTTT.

This clonotype occurred a few times. The chain recombines TRBV20-1 with TRBJ2-7; no clear D gene. The V and J ends lost 6 bases and 0 bases respectively, with 6 bases between them. This CDR3 is 11 amino acids long. Germline CDR1 and CDR2: DFQATT and SNEGSKA (reference sequence). CDR3 coding DNA: TGCAGTGCATCCATCTCCTACGAGCAGTACGTC. This sequence encodes CSASISYEQYV.

Many counts were recorded for this clonotype. This chain uses TRBV7-2 with TRBJ2-3; D is undetermined. The germline V gene has CDR1 SGHTA and CDR2 FQGNSA. The CDR3 runs to 14 residues. V gave up 5 bases and J gave up 3 bases, with 12 bases separating them. This chain's CDR3 is CASSPTTSTDTQYF. CDR3 DNA: TGTGCCAGCAGCCCCACGACGTCGACAGATACGCAGTATTTT.

The V call is TRBV6-5, the J call TRBJ1-2; 8 positions match TRBD1. Trimming at V came to 2 bases and at J to 5 bases, leaving 4 bases not matched to a gene. This CDR3 spans 14 amino acids. The germline V gene has CDR1 MNHEY and CDR2 SVGAGI. The CDR3 coding sequence is TGTGCCAGCAGTTACCGGGACAGGAAGTATGGCTACACCTTC. Translated: CASSYRDRKYGYTF.

This chain links TRBV12-3 or TRBV12-4 with TRBJ2-6, with 10 positions matching TRBD1. Trimming at V came to 5 bases and at J to 0 bases, leaving 7 bases not matched to a gene. This CDR3 contains 18 residues. CDR3 DNA sequence: TGTGCCAGCAGTGTCACCCGGGACAGGGGCTCTGGGGCCAACGTCCTGACTTTC. Translating it yields CASSVTRDRGSGANVLTF.